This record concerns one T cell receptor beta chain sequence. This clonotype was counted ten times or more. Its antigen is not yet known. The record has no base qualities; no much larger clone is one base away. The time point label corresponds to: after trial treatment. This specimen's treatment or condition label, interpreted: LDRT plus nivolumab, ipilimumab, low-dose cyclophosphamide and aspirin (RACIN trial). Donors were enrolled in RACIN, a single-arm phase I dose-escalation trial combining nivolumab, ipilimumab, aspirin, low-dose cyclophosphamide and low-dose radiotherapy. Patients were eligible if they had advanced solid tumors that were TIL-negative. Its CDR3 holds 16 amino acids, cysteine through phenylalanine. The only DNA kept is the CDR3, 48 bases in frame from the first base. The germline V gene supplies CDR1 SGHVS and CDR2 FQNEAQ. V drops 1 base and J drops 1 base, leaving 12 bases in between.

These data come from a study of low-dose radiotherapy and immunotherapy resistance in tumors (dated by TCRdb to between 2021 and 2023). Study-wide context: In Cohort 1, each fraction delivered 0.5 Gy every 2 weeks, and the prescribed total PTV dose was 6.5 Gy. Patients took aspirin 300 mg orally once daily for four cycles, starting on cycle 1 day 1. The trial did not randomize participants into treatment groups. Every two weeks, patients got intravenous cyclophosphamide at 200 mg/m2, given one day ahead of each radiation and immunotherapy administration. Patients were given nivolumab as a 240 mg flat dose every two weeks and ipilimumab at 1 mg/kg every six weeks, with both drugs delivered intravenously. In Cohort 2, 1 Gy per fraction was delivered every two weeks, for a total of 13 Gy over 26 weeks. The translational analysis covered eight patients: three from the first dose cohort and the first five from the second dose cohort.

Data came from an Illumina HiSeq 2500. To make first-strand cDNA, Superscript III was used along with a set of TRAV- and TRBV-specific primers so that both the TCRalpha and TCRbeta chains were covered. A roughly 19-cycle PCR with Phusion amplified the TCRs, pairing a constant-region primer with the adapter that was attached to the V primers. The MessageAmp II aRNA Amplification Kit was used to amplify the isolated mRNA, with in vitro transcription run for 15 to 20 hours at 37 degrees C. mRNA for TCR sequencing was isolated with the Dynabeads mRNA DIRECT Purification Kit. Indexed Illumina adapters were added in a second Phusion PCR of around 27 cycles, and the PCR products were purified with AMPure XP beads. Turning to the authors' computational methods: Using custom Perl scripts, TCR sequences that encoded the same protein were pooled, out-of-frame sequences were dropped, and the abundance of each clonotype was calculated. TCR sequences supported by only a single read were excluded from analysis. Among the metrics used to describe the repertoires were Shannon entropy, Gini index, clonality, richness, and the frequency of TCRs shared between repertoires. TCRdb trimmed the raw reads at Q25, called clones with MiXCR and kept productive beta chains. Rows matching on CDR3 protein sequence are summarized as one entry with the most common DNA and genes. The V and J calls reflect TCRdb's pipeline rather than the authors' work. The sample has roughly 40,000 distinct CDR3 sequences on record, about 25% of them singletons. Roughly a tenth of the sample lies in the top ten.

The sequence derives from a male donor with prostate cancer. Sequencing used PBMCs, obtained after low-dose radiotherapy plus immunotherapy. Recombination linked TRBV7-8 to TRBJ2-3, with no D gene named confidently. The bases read TGTGCCAGCAGCTTAGAGGTGGAAGTAGGCACAGATACGCAGTATTTT. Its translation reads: CASSLEVEVGTDTQYF.